This T cell receptor (beta chain) was observed in a study of CD8 T cells in ankylosing spondylitis. TCRdb fed the 5' RACE reads into MiXCR, producing one record per CDR3 protein. The sample holds under 550,000 distinct CDR3 sequences; approximately 26% are singletons and the top ten take about 0.89%. V lost 10 bases, J lost 0 bases, and 5 bases lay in between. The CDR3 loop spans 11 amino acids. The germline gives CDR1 MNHNY, CDR2 SVGAGI (reference sequence). Points from the study as a whole: Within ankylosing spondylitis blood, a TCR beta motif made up of several highly homologous variants appeared to be characteristic.

Note on this clonotype: Antigen unknown.

This TCR was sampled from a male donor with ankylosing spondylitis. The sequenced sample consisted of blood, either unsorted or a sorted T cell fraction (not recorded which). The rearrangement links TRBV6-6 to TRBJ2-3, with a tentative D call TRBD2 (5 bases). The CDR3 spells CATGSTDTQYF. The CDR3 nucleotides are TGTGCCACGGGGAGCACAGATACGCAGTATTTT.